The rows below give T cell receptor beta chains drawn from one sample of a study of post-analysis software for immune sequencing data. TCRdb analysed the PCR reads with MiXCR anew, one entry per CDR3 protein. Among about 820,000 distinct CDR3 sequences listed, approximately 50% were seen once. The sample consisted of blood. The receptors come from a girl aged 10 to 17 with multiple sclerosis. CDR3s include the opening cysteine and the closing phenylalanine or tryptophan. D genes are given only for firm matches. The size of a clone is reported for some rows only, either as once, few or many, or as a class for expanded clones.

v_call: TRBV20-1
clone_size: .
d_call: .
j_call: TRBJ1-5
cdr3_nt: TGCAGTGCGAAGGGGGATATCAATCAGCCCCAGCATTTT
cdr3_aa: CSAKGDINQPQHF

v_call: TRBV7-2
clone_size: .
d_call: .
j_call: TRBJ2-7
cdr3_nt: TGTGCCAGCAGCTGGACAGTGAGATACGAGCAGTACTTC
cdr3_aa: CASSWTVRYEQYF

v_call: TRBV29-1
clone_size: .
d_call: .
j_call: TRBJ1-2
cdr3_nt: TGCAGCGTCCCTCGGGAAGGACCTACCCTTAACTATGGCTACACCTTC
cdr3_aa: CSVPREGPTLNYGYTF

v_call: TRBV5-1
clone_size: few
d_call: TRBD2
j_call: TRBJ2-1
cdr3_nt: TGCGCCAGCAGAAGAGGACTAGCGGGAGGGTCCAGCTCCTACAATGAGCAGTTCTTC
cdr3_aa: CASRRGLAGGSSSYNEQFF

v_call: TRBV5-1
clone_size: .
d_call: .
j_call: TRBJ2-7
cdr3_nt: TGCGCCAGCAGCCCTGGACAGATGTCCTACGAGCAGTACTTC
cdr3_aa: CASSPGQMSYEQYF

v_call: TRBV6-1
clone_size: .
d_call: TRBD2
j_call: TRBJ2-3
cdr3_nt: TGTGCCAGCAGTGAAGGGACTAGTTCGGATACGCAGTATTTT
cdr3_aa: CASSEGTSSDTQYF

v_call: TRBV29-1
clone_size: .
d_call: TRBD2
j_call: TRBJ2-1
cdr3_nt: TGCAGCGTTGATGGGGCGGGGAGGGCCCAGTTCTTC
cdr3_aa: CSVDGAGRAQFF

v_call: TRBV12-3/TRBV12-4
clone_size: few
d_call: .
j_call: TRBJ2-7
cdr3_nt: TGTGCCAGCAGCCGAGCGGCAGCGTCCTACGAGCAGTACTTC
cdr3_aa: CASSRAAASYEQYF

v_call: TRBV15
clone_size: few
d_call: .
j_call: TRBJ1-4
cdr3_nt: TGTGCCACCAGCATACGTTCGGCAGGAACTAATGAAAAACTGTTTTTT
cdr3_aa: CATSIRSAGTNEKLFF

v_call: TRBV20-1
clone_size: .
d_call: .
j_call: TRBJ2-5
cdr3_nt: TGCAGTGCTAGAGATGTTAGGGCAGGACAGATCGAGACCCAGTACTTC
cdr3_aa: CSARDVRAGQIETQYF

v_call: TRBV20-1
clone_size: .
d_call: .
j_call: TRBJ2-1
cdr3_nt: TGCAGTGCTAGATCTACGGGGTCTTACAATGAGCAGTTCTTC
cdr3_aa: CSARSTGSYNEQFF

v_call: TRBV9
clone_size: .
d_call: .
j_call: TRBJ2-2
cdr3_nt: TGTGCCAGCAGCACACCTTTTTTTGGGACCAACACCGGGGAGCTGTTTTTT
cdr3_aa: CASSTPFFGTNTGELFF

v_call: TRBV5-1
clone_size: .
d_call: TRBD2
j_call: TRBJ2-1
cdr3_nt: TGCGCCAGCAGCCCGAGAAGGCTAGCGGGAGCAAATGAGCAGTTCTTC
cdr3_aa: CASSPRRLAGANEQFF

v_call: TRBV4-2
clone_size: .
d_call: .
j_call: TRBJ2-1
cdr3_nt: TGTGCCAGCAGCAAAGAGCTAGTGGGTGAGCAGTTCTTC
cdr3_aa: CASSKELVGEQFF

v_call: TRBV7-2
clone_size: .
d_call: TRBD2
j_call: TRBJ2-1
cdr3_nt: TGTGCCAGCAGCGTATTAGCGGGGGGACACTACAATGAGCAGTTCTTC
cdr3_aa: CASSVLAGGHYNEQFF

v_call: TRBV6-6
clone_size: .
d_call: TRBD2
j_call: TRBJ2-7
cdr3_nt: TGTGCCAGCAGTGTCCGACTAGCGGGAGACTACGAGCAGTACTTC
cdr3_aa: CASSVRLAGDYEQYF

v_call: TRBV7-3
clone_size: .
d_call: TRBD1
j_call: TRBJ1-1
cdr3_nt: TGTGCCAGCAGTCGGACAGGGTTTACTGAAGCTTTCTTT
cdr3_aa: CASSRTGFTEAFF

v_call: TRBV12-3/TRBV12-4
clone_size: .
d_call: .
j_call: TRBJ2-6
cdr3_nt: TGTGCCAGCATTCTGTCGGGAGGGGCCAACGTCCTGACTTTC
cdr3_aa: CASILSGGANVLTF

v_call: TRBV6-4
clone_size: .
d_call: .
j_call: TRBJ2-3
cdr3_nt: TGTGCCAGCAGTGAACAGGGTACCCACACAGATACGCAGTATTTT
cdr3_aa: CASSEQGTHTDTQYF

v_call: TRBV7-9
clone_size: few
d_call: .
j_call: TRBJ2-3
cdr3_nt: TGTGCCAGCACCCTCGGGAGTGGAGCAGATACGCAGTATTTT
cdr3_aa: CASTLGSGADTQYF

v_call: TRBV5-5
clone_size: .
d_call: .
j_call: TRBJ1-2
cdr3_nt: TGTGCCAGCAGCTTGCCCCTGACAGGAATGGAAGGCTACACCTTC
cdr3_aa: CASSLPLTGMEGYTF

v_call: TRBV4-2
clone_size: many
d_call: .
j_call: TRBJ2-7
cdr3_nt: TGTGCCAGCAGCCCAAGTCTCCGGGAAAGCAGTAACGAGCAGTACTTC
cdr3_aa: CASSPSLRESSNEQYF

v_call: TRBV9
clone_size: .
d_call: TRBD1
j_call: TRBJ2-7
cdr3_nt: TGTGCCAGCAGCGTAGAAGGACAGGGGAACGAGCAGTACTTC
cdr3_aa: CASSVEGQGNEQYF

v_call: TRBV7-9
clone_size: few
d_call: TRBD1
j_call: TRBJ1-2
cdr3_nt: TGTGCCAGCAGCCCTACAGGGGCTCATGGCTACACCTTC
cdr3_aa: CASSPTGAHGYTF

v_call: TRBV5-1
clone_size: once
d_call: .
j_call: TRBJ2-7
cdr3_nt: TGCGCCAGCAGCAACGGACCGGACTCGCACGAGCAGTACTTC
cdr3_aa: CASSNGPDSHEQYF

v_call: TRBV7-2
clone_size: .
d_call: .
j_call: TRBJ2-3
cdr3_nt: TGTGCCAGCAGCCAACGCCGTATGGCGGGGTTCTCCACAGATACGCAGTATTTT
cdr3_aa: CASSQRRMAGFSTDTQYF

v_call: TRBV5-1
clone_size: .
d_call: TRBD2
j_call: TRBJ2-5
cdr3_nt: TGCGCCGGCAGCTTGGGGCCGGGACTAGCAGAAGAGACCCAGTACTTC
cdr3_aa: CAGSLGPGLAEETQYF